This TCR beta chain was identified during a study of T cells in Graves' hyperthyroidism and ophthalmopathy. Study-level results: A 13 V-J signature model discriminated ophthalmopathy versus stable hyperthyroidism.

As regards this clonotype: Its cognate antigen is unknown.

PBMCs were sourced from less than 12 ml fresh peripheral blood. The CDR3 runs to 13 residues. V was cut by 6 bases and J by 4 bases, with 12 bases left in between. The V gene's germline CDR1 is MNHEY and CDR2 SVGEGT. Amplification of TCR beta CDR3 regions was performed using RNA transcripts as template. A first-round RT-PCR of the TCR CDR3 used the HTBI primer set. A single record per CDR3 protein comes from TCRdb applying MiXCR to the multiplex PCR reads. The table shows approximately 250,000 distinct CDR3 sequences, with around 24% occurring only once. Sample: blood. The V gene is TRBV6-2 or TRBV6-3, the J gene TRBJ1-1; TRBD1 might be the D (6 bases). The TCR comes from a woman in her thirties or forties with Graves' ophthalmopathy. This CDR3 reads CASSTSGATEAFF. The DNA for the CDR3 is TGTGCCAGCAGCACGTCGGGGGCCACTGAAGCTTTCTTT.